This T cell receptor beta chain was sequenced in a study of T-cell memory formation after mild COVID-19. Study at large: Largely donor-specific sequence clusters came from a couple of donors. Study conclusions and caveats: Clones contracting day 15 to 85 were balanced CD4/CD8; later expanders leaned CD4+. Nothing showed for sure that second-wave clones peaking on day 37 were SARS-CoV-2 specific. In pre-infection memory, a portion of responding clones appeared, which suggested that cross-reactive memory joined.

This clonotype has a handful of counts. Its antigen is not identified. There are 15 residues in the CDR3. V shed 6 bases and J shed 2 bases, with 11 bases lying between them. Germline V gene lookup returns CDR1 SNHLY and CDR2 FYNNEI. Using its own MiXCR run on the 5' RACE reads, TCRdb lists one record per CDR3 protein. The data hold a few hundred thousand distinct CDR3 sequences, with 20% to 25% observed a single time. The chain employs TRBV2 and TRBJ2-6; D is possibly TRBD1 or TRBD2 (5 bases each). The sequence came from a man aged 18 to 30 who had mild COVID-19 (a few samples of this study predate the infection). Cell type and time point are not known. Sequences were obtained from PBMCs or a T cell subset sorted from them (not recorded which). CDR3 nucleotides: TGTGCCAGCAGGGGGGTTGGGGCTGGGGCCAACGTCCTGACTTTC. Protein sequence: CASRGVGAGANVLTF.